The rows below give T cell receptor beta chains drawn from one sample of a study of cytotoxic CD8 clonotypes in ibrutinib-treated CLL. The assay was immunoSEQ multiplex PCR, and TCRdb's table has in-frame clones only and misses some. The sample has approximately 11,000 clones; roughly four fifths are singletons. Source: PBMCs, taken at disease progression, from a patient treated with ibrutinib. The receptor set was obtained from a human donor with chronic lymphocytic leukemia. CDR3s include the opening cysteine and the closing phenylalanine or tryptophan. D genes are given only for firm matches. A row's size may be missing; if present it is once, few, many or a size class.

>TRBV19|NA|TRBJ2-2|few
CASSIGQDAGELFF
TGTGCCAGTAGTATAGGTCAGGACGCCGGGGAGCTGTTTTTT
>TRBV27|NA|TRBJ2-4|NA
CASSLQGSVNIQYF
TGTGCCAGCAGTTTACAGGGATCGGTAAACATTCAGTACTTC
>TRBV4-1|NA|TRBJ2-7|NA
CASSQDPGDSYEQYF
TGCGCCAGCAGCCAAGATCCGGGGGACTCCTACGAGCAGTACTTC
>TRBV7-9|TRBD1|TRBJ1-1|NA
CASDRVPNTEAFF
TGTGCCAGCGACAGGGTACCGAACACTGAAGCTTTCTTT
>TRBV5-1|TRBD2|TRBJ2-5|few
CASSFGLEETQYF
TGCGCCAGCAGCTTTGGACTAGAAGAGACCCAGTACTTC
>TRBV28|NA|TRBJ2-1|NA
CASSLVGVGYNEQFF
TGTGCCAGCAGTTTAGTGGGGGTGGGATACAATGAGCAGTTCTTC
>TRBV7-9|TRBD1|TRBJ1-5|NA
CASSLATGTSNQPQHF
TGTGCCAGCAGCCTAGCGACAGGGACCTCCAATCAGCCCCAGCATTTT
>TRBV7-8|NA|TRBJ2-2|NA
CASRLASGVVAGELFF
TGTGCCAGCAGGCTAGCATCAGGGGTCGTGGCCGGGGAGCTGTTTTTT
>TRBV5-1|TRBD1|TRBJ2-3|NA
CASSYQGVSTDTQYF
TGCGCCAGCAGCTACCAGGGGGTTAGCACAGATACGCAGTATTTT
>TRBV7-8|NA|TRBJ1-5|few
CASSTTRQSNQPQHF
TGTGCCAGCAGCACCACAAGACAGAGCAATCAGCCCCAGCATTTT
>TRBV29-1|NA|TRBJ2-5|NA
CSVVADIGVETQYF
TGCAGCGTTGTGGCGGATATAGGGGTGGAGACCCAGTACTTC
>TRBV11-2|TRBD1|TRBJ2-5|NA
CASNPDRRKTQYF
TGTGCCAGCAACCCGGACAGGAGAAAGACCCAGTACTTC
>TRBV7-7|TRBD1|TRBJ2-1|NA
CASRGSNNEQFF
TGTGCTAGCAGGGGGTCCAACAATGAGCAGTTCTTC
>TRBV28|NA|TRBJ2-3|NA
CASSPHPGSTDTQYF
TGTGCCAGCAGTCCTCACCCCGGGAGCACAGATACGCAGTATTTT
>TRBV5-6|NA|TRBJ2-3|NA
CASSRPGEGTDTQYF
TGTGCCAGCAGCCGCCCGGGGGAGGGCACAGATACGCAGTATTTT
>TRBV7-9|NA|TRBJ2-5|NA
CASSPSRRGQETQYF
TGTGCCAGCAGCCCGAGTCGACGAGGGCAAGAGACCCAGTACTTC
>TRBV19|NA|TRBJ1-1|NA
CASSIAPFLDGGNTEAFF
TGTGCCAGTAGTATAGCTCCCTTCCTGGATGGTGGGAACACTGAAGCTTTCTTT
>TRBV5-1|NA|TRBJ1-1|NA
CASSLVGALNTEAFF
TGCGCCAGCAGCTTGGTAGGCGCTTTGAACACTGAAGCTTTCTTT
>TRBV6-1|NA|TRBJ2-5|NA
CASSIPGPQETQYF
TGTGCCAGCAGTATACCGGGTCCCCAAGAGACCCAGTACTTC
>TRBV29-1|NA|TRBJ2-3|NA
CSVEQATGTDTQYF
TGCAGCGTTGAGCAAGCAACGGGCACAGATACGCAGTATTTT
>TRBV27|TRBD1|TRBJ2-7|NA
CASSLVGTGEDEQYF
TGTGCCAGCAGTCTCGTTGGGACAGGGGAGGACGAGCAGTACTTC
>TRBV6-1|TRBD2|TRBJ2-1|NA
CASSEVPPGLAGGGNEQFF
TGTGCCAGCAGTGAAGTACCCCCCGGACTAGCGGGAGGTGGCAATGAGCAGTTCTTC
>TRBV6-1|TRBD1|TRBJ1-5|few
CASNGQGYSNQPQHF
TGTGCCAGCAACGGACAGGGGTATAGCAATCAGCCCCAGCATTTT
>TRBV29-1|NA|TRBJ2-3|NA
CSVVELPGTQYF
TGCAGCGTTGTTGAGCTCCCGGGTACGCAGTATTTT
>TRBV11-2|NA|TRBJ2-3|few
CASSLGARAHTDTQYF
TGTGCCAGCAGCTTAGGAGCCAGGGCTCACACAGATACGCAGTATTTT
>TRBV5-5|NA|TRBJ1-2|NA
CASSWTQLNYGYTF
TGTGCCAGCAGCTGGACGCAGCTTAACTATGGCTACACCTTC
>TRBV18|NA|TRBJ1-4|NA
CASSPISTVREKLFF
TGTGCCAGCTCACCCATTAGTACGGTACGCGAAAAACTGTTTTTT
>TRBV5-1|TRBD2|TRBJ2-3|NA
CASGGGDTDTQYF
TGCGCCAGCGGCGGGGGGGATACAGATACGCAGTATTTT
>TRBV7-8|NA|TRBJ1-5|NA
CASSVTVSGNQPQHF
TGTGCCAGCAGCGTTACAGTCTCCGGCAATCAGCCCCAGCATTTT
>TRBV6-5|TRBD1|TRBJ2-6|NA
CASSYNQGVGANVLTF
TGTGCCAGCAGTTACAACCAGGGGGTTGGGGCCAACGTCCTGACTTTC
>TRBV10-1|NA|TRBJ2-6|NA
CASSRTRIAQSRANVLTF
TGCGCCAGCAGTAGGACCAGGATCGCACAAAGTCGGGCCAACGTCCTGACTTTC
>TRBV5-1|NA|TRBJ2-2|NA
CASSPPNTGELFF
TGCGCCAGCAGCCCCCCAAACACCGGGGAGCTGTTTTTT
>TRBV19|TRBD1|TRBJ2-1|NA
CASRTGSSYNEQFF
TGTGCCAGTAGGACAGGGAGCTCCTACAATGAGCAGTTCTTC
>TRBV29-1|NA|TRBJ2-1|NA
CSVEAWQGINNEQFF
TGCAGCGTTGAAGCTTGGCAGGGGATAAACAATGAGCAGTTCTTC
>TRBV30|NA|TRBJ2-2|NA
CAWEGQNTGELFF
TGTGCCTGGGAGGGACAGAACACCGGGGAGCTGTTTTTT
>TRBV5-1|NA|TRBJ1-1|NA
CASSNGQPNTEAFF
TGCGCCAGCAGCAATGGACAGCCGAACACTGAAGCTTTCTTT
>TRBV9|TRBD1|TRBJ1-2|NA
CASSVETGDYGYTF
TGTGCCAGCAGCGTAGAGACAGGGGACTATGGCTACACCTTC
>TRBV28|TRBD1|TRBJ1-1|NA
CASNTMGQGSPEAFF
TGTGCCAGCAACACTATGGGACAGGGATCCCCTGAAGCTTTCTTT
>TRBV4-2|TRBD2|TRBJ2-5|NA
CASSQGNTGTSRQETQYF
TGTGCCAGCAGCCAAGGGAATACCGGGACTAGCAGACAAGAGACCCAGTACTTC
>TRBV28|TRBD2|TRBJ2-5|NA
CASSSPLLAGEETQYF
TGTGCCAGCAGTTCTCCTCTGTTGGCGGGAGAAGAGACCCAGTACTTC
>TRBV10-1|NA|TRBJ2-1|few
CASSDFAGQISSYNEQFF
TGCGCCAGCAGTGATTTCGCAGGACAGATTTCCTCCTACAATGAGCAGTTCTTC